This TCR beta chain was observed in a study of blood T cell repertoires in COVID-19. For the study at large: T cells, B-cell-depleted T cells, or PBMCs provided the cDNA or gDNA that served as material.

Seattle cases were enrolled at active infection and followed longitudinally. Under the authors' procedure: Estimates of nucleated cell counts were drawn from the amplification of reference gene primers. Using immunoSEQ multiplex PCR, the repertoire was profiled, and TCRdb retains in-frame clones only, with some absent. V and J calls and clone size are given by that table; D and trimming were obtained from the DNA. The sample comprises 150,000 or so clones, approximately 90% of which are singletons, and about 4.8% rests with the top ten. The sample was peripheral blood. This clonotype was sampled from a man younger than 40 with COVID-19, enrolled during active disease.

CDR3 region: CASSPPYGDPSGAFF. CDR3 coding DNA: TGTGCCAGCTCACCACCTTACGGGGATCCTTCGGGGGCTTTCTTT. The chain combines TRBV18 with TRBJ1-1; D is unresolved. Trimming left V 0 bases short and J 11 bases short, with 19 bases between. Germline V CDR1 and CDR2: KGHSH, LQKENI. There are 15 residues in the CDR3.